This TCR beta chain stems from a study of shared clonotypes between healthy human individuals. Clones were sequenced by immunoSEQ multiplex PCR, and TCRdb holds only the in-frame ones, with some missing. Of about 2 million clones listed, 85% to 95% are singletons. In regard to this clone: The sample has other DNA sequences that encode this CDR3 too.

The source of this sequence is a man aged 18 to 35 in good health. Sequencing used naive CD4+ T cells sorted from blood. This sample's subset: CD45RA+ positively selected.

CDR3 region: CASSRDYSSYEQYF. Written as DNA, the CDR3 is TGTGCCAGCAGCCGGGACTATAGCTCCTACGAGCAGTACTTC. This chain joins TRBV7-2 and TRBJ2-7, with TRBD2 matching over 7 bases. The CDR3 has 14 amino acids. Germline assignment: CDR1 SGHTA and CDR2 FQGNSA. The ends lost 5 bases at V and 0 bases at J; junction bases unmatched: 4.